The 22 T cell receptor beta chains below were found in one sample sequenced in a study of identifying expanded T cells in peripheral blood. Assay used: immunoSEQ multiplex PCR; TCRdb lists only in-frame clones, some missing. The table records some 100,000 clones, about 87% of them present only once. The specimen was blood. All receptors derive from a person aged 18 to 75 in good health.

Points on this clone: The same CDR3 can be traced to other DNA sequences in this sample. V gene TRBV7-9 combines with J gene TRBJ1-2; weak D call: TRBD1 (5 bases). In germline, CDR1 is SEHNR, CDR2 FQNEAQ (reference sequence). Trimming removed 1 base from V and 8 bases from J, with 20 bases in between. The CDR3 is 16 residues long. The CDR3 DNA reads as TGTGCCAGCAGCTTAGTGGGGGGTCGCTGGGGCCGAGGCTACACCTTC. This codes for CASSLVGGRWGRGYTF.

The chain carries TRBV7-3 and TRBJ1-1; tentative D call: TRBD1 (5 bases). V lost 2 bases and J 4 bases, leaving 20 bases between the germline ends. Germline V gene lookup returns CDR1 SGHTA and CDR2 FQGTGA. This CDR3 is built from 17 residues. CDR3 residues: CASSLHPAGRAGTEAFF. The CDR3 bases are TGTGCCAGCAGCTTACACCCAGCGGGCAGGGCGGGCACTGAAGCTTTCTTT.

V is TRBV6-6 and J is TRBJ1-1; no clear D gene. The CDR3 is 15 amino acids. Trimming took 6 bases from V and 5 from J, leaving 19 bases between them. In germline, CDR1 is MNHNY, CDR2 SVGAGI (reference sequence). CDR3: CASRPAHGSPTEAFF. In DNA form, the CDR3 reads TGTGCCAGCAGACCGGCCCACGGCTCACCAACTGAAGCTTTCTTT.

V is TRBV19 and J is TRBJ1-1, with D possibly matching TRBD1 (5 bases). V was trimmed by 4 bases and J by 3 bases, leaving 12 bases between them. This CDR3 has 14 amino acids. The germline gives CDR1 LNHDA, CDR2 SQIVND (reference sequence). CDR3 sequence: CASSRDGRYTEAFF. CDR3 DNA sequence: TGTGCCAGTAGTAGGGACGGACGGTACACTGAAGCTTTCTTT.

CDR3 bases: TGTGCCAGCAGCTTCTATTGGACAGAAAATTACAATGAGCAGTTCTTC. As protein: CASSFYWTENYNEQFF. The chain couples TRBV11-3 to TRBJ2-1, with a weak D call TRBD1 (6 bases). The V end lost 3 bases, the J end lost 4 bases, and 16 bases lay between the germline ends. The length of the CDR3 is 16 residues. CDR1 is SGHNT and CDR2 is YENEEA in the germline V gene.

J is TRBJ1-2 and V is TRBV4-1; weak D call: TRBD1 (5 bases). The germline V and J ends were trimmed by 3 bases and 4 bases, with 15 bases remaining between them. The germline V gene encodes CDR1 MGHRA and CDR2 YSYEKL. This CDR3 has 15 residues. In DNA form, the CDR3 reads TGCGCCAGCAGCCAGGGAGACAGCTATACCTATGGCTACACCTTC. Translated: CASSQGDSYTYGYTF.

This chain links TRBV9 with TRBJ2-2; no definite D call. The CDR3 spans 15 residues. The germline V and J ends were trimmed by 4 bases and 3 bases, with 13 bases remaining between them. CDR1 SGDLS and CDR2 YYNGEE come from the germline V gene. CDR3 loop: CASSPRRLDTGELFF. CDR3 bases: TGTGCCAGCAGCCCCAGAAGACTTGACACCGGGGAGCTGTTTTTT. Full variable domain (missing parts from reference TRBV9 and TRBJ2-2): DSGVTQTPKHLITATGQRVTLRCSPRSGDLSVYWYQQSLDQGLQFLIQYYNGEERAKGNILERFSAQQFPDLHSELNLSSLELGDSALYFCASSPRRLDTGELFFGEGSRLTVL.

CDR3 residues: CASSELIVAGGDYGYTF. The CDR3, as DNA: TGTGCCAGCAGTGAATTGATAGTCGCAGGGGGGGACTATGGCTACACCTTC. V gene TRBV2 combines with J gene TRBJ1-2, with 7 bases aligning to TRBD1. After removal of 2 bases from V and 3 bases from J, the junction contained 12 bases not matched to a gene. The CDR3 covers 17 residues. Germline-derived CDR1 and CDR2 are SNHLY and FYNNEI.

This clone has only one observation. The V call is TRBV15, the J call TRBJ2-1; D is perhaps TRBD1 (7 bases). CDR1 is LNHNV and CDR2 is YYDKDF in the germline V gene (reference sequence). The CDR3 has 15 amino acids. Trimming stripped 1 base from V and 4 bases from J, with 11 bases between. The CDR3 nucleotides read TGTGCCACCAGCAGAGGGGGGGACAGTTACAATGAGCAGTTCTTC. Amino acids: CATSRGGDSYNEQFF.

V is TRBV10-3 and J is TRBJ2-5; D might be TRBD1 (6 bases). V was cut by 6 bases and J by 0 bases, with 8 bases left in between. This CDR3 has 13 residues. Per the germline V gene, CDR1 is ENHRY and CDR2 is SYGVKD. The CDR3 spells CAIRRTDQETQYF. In DNA, the CDR3 is TGTGCCATCAGACGGACAGACCAAGAGACCCAGTACTTC.

This chain links TRBV4-3 with TRBJ2-7; 7 bases agree with TRBD1. The CDR3 is 14 residues long. J lost 0 bases, V lost 4 bases, and 3 bases had no gene match. Germline CDR1 is LGHNA and CDR2 is YSLEER. The CDR3 bases are TGCGCCAGCAGCCGAGGGGACAGCTCCTACGAGCAGTACTTC. Translation: CASSRGDSSYEQYF.

This sequence joins TRBV5-6 and TRBJ2-1; no clear D gene. The germline V gene encodes CDR1 SGHDT and CDR2 YYEEEE. V was shortened by 0 bases and J by 5 bases, with 15 bases between the two germline ends. The CDR3 extends over 16 amino acids. Written as DNA, the CDR3 is TGTGCCAGCAGCTTGGAATCCGCGTGGCTTCACAATGAGCAGTTCTTC. This encodes CASSLESAWLHNEQFF.

This rearrangement joins TRBV4-2 to TRBJ1-2; D not certain. Looked up from germline, CDR1 is LGHNA and CDR2 is YNFKEQ. CDR3 length: 15 amino acids. V was pared by 3 bases and J by 2 bases, with 13 bases between. CDR3 residues: CASSHRNDLNYGYTF. The CDR3 DNA follows: TGTGCCAGCAGCCATCGAAACGACCTAAACTATGGCTACACCTTC.

The gene calls are TRBV28 and TRBJ2-2, with D tentatively TRBD1 (6 bases). In germline, CDR1 is MDHEN, CDR2 SYDVKM. V dropped 7 bases and J dropped 7 bases, with 13 bases sitting between them. This CDR3 spans 13 amino acids. CDR3 region: CASKPGDGGELFF. CDR3 in DNA: TGTGCCAGCAAGCCAGGGGACGGCGGGGAGCTGTTTTTT. Filled out from reference TRBV28 and TRBJ2-2, the complete variable domain reads DVKVTQSSRYLVKRTGEKVFLECVQDMDHENMFWYRQDPGLGLRLIYFSYDVKMKEKGDIPEGYSVSREKKERFSLILESASTNQTSMYLCASKPGDGGELFFGEGSRLTVL.

V usage is TRBV30 and J usage is TRBJ2-5, with 14 bases matching TRBD2. CDR3 length equals 15 residues. Germline V gene data show CDR1 as GTSNPN and CDR2 as SVGIG (reference sequence). V gave up 2 bases and J gave up 4 bases; unmatched junction bases: 3. The CDR3 DNA reads as TGTGCCTGGAGTCGAGGGACTAGCGGGGGAGAGACCCAGTACTTC. Translation: CAWSRGTSGGETQYF.

The chain joins TRBV6-5 to TRBJ1-1; TRBD1 might be the D (6 bases). CDR1 and CDR2 (germline): MNHEY, SVGAGI. Trimming removed 0 bases from V and 3 bases from J, with 14 bases in between. The CDR3 runs 16 residues. CDR3 residues: CASSYSRVDSDTEAFF. In DNA, the CDR3 is TGTGCCAGCAGTTACTCGAGAGTGGACAGTGACACTGAAGCTTTCTTT.

This clone has only one observation. The chain couples TRBV7-2 to TRBJ1-2; D is unresolved. This CDR3 has 11 residues. Trimming pared 0 bases from V and 8 bases from J, leaving 4 bases between. Germline CDR1 SGHTA, CDR2 FQGNSA. CDR3 amino acids: CASSLAMGYTF. The CDR3 DNA is TGTGCCAGCAGCTTAGCTATGGGCTACACCTTC.

The gene calls are TRBV6-4 and TRBJ1-4; D unresolved. This CDR3 has 15 residues. Trimming removed 0 bases at V and 8 bases at J, with 13 bases between. The germline CDR1 and CDR2 sequences are MRHNA and SNTAGT. In nucleotides, the CDR3 is TGTGCCAGCAGTGACTCGACGGGAGGAAGGGAAAAACTGTTTTTT. Translation gives CASSDSTGGREKLFF.

The V and J genes are TRBV5-1 and TRBJ2-2; 9 bases fit TRBD1. The CDR3 is 15 amino acids. V lost 4 bases, J lost 5 bases, and 6 bases stayed unmatched. The germline V gene has CDR1 SGHRS and CDR2 YFSETQ. The CDR3 nucleotides read TGCGCCAGCAGCGCAGGGACAGGGAATACCGGGGAGCTGTTTTTT. Protein: CASSAGTGNTGELFF.

V usage is TRBV5-6 and J usage is TRBJ1-1; D possibly corresponds to TRBD1 (5 bases). V was cut by 5 bases and J by 5 bases, with 13 bases left in between. The V gene's germline CDR1 is SGHDT and CDR2 YYEEEE. The CDR3 has 13 residues. The CDR3 bases are TGTGCCAGCAGTCATGGGGGACGGACTGAAGCTTTCTTT. Translated, it gives CASSHGGRTEAFF.

Written as DNA, the CDR3 is TGTGCCAGCAGTTCGCCTCAGGGGAATGAAAAACTGTTTTTT. Encoded protein: CASSSPQGNEKLFF. The genes are TRBV6-6 and TRBJ1-4, with D possibly TRBD1 on 6 matching bases. The V end was cut by 4 bases, the J end by 5 bases, with 11 bases between. From germline, CDR1 is MNHNY and CDR2 SVGAGI (reference sequence). The CDR3 contains 14 residues.

The chain links TRBV6-6 to TRBJ1-6, with D unresolved. Germline loops: CDR1 MNHNY, CDR2 SVGAGI (reference sequence). There are 15 residues in the CDR3. V lost 6 bases, J lost 3 bases, and 12 bases lay in between. In nucleotides, the CDR3 is TGTGCCAGCAGCCCCCCCAGAGACTATAATTCACCCCTCCACTTT. Translated, it gives CASSPPRDYNSPLHF.